These 21 T cell receptor beta chains originate from one sample sequenced in a study of T cell changes during pregnancy in multiple sclerosis. TCRdb's copy holds only in-frame clones and misses some; the assay was immunoSEQ multiplex PCR. Of 45,000 to 50,000 clones listed, 85% to 95% are singletons. The sample was CD8+ T cells from peripheral blood mononuclear cells, taken before pregnancy. The origin of the receptors is a female donor with multiple sclerosis, enrolled in a pregnancy study.

The chain couples TRBV21-1 to TRBJ1-2; the table's D call TRBD1 went unverified against the DNA. TRBV21-1 is listed as a pseudogene. The CDR3 extends over 15 amino acids. In DNA form, the CDR3 reads TGTGCCAGCAGCGATCGACAGGGGGCGACGGATGGCTACACCTTC. Protein sequence: CASSDRQGATDGYTF.

The genes are TRBV7-3 and TRBJ2-3, with 9 bases that match TRBD2. Losses at the gene ends were 6 bases for V and 0 bases for J; bases not matched to a gene: 7. This CDR3 region has 16 residues. CDR1 and CDR2 from the germline V gene are SGHTA and FQGTGA. For the CDR3, the DNA is TGTGCCAGCAGTCTAGCGGGGCGATCTAGCACAGATACGCAGTATTTT. It is translated as CASSLAGRSSTDTQYF.

This clone was observed once. CDR3 region: CASSQNPGRTEAFF. As DNA, the CDR3 is TGCGCCAGCAGCCAAAATCCAGGGAGGACTGAAGCTTTCTTT. V is TRBV4-1 and J is TRBJ1-1; D is possibly TRBD1 (5 bases). Germline V CDR1 and CDR2: MGHRA, YSYEKL. Trimming removed 2 bases from V and 5 bases from J, with 12 bases in between. The CDR3 consists of 14 residues.

V is TRBV6-1 and J is TRBJ2-2, with 7 bases fitting TRBD1. This CDR3 contains 17 residues. The ends lost 1 base at V and 7 bases at J; junction bases unmatched: 12. Germline CDR1 and CDR2: MNHNS and SASEGT. CDR3 nucleotides: TGTGCCAGCAGTGAAGGGGTGGTAAGGGGGCCTAGCGGGGAGCTGTTTTTT. Protein sequence: CASSEGVVRGPSGELFF.

This chain joins TRBV18 and TRBJ2-5; TRBD1 matches 9 bases. The CDR3 spans 13 residues. V shed 3 bases, J shed 5 bases, and the junction held 1 base outside the gene matches. Germline V CDR1 and CDR2: KGHSH, LQKENI. The CDR3 reads CASSPGQGETQYF. CDR3 coding DNA: TGTGCCAGCTCACCCGGACAGGGGGAGACCCAGTACTTC.

The chain combines TRBV27 with TRBJ2-7; possibly TRBD2 for D (5 bases). Germline V gives CDR1 MNHEY, CDR2 SMNVEV (reference sequence). Between the trimmed V and J ends, which lost 6 bases and 2 bases, there was a span of 11 bases. The CDR3 is made up of 13 amino acids. The CDR3 nucleotides are TGTGCCAGCAGGGAACTAGAGGCCTACGAGCAGTACTTC. Its protein product is CASRELEAYEQYF.

The rearrangement links TRBV27 to TRBJ2-5; 8 nucleotides line up with TRBD2. Unmatched junction bases numbered 10, after V lost 6 bases and J lost 7 bases. This CDR3 region has 14 residues. Germline V lookup: CDR1 MNHEY, CDR2 SMNVEV (reference sequence). Here the CDR3 reads CASRAGSGKRTQYF. CDR3 in DNA: TGTGCCAGCAGGGCGGGTAGCGGGAAGAGGACCCAGTACTTC.

This clone was detected once. J is TRBJ2-3 and V is TRBV30, with 7 bases fitting TRBD2. Germline CDR1 reads GTSNPN; CDR2 reads SVGIG (reference sequence). The junction had 2 bases not matched to a gene; V was cut back by 0 bases and J by 2 bases. This CDR3 region has 14 residues. The CDR3 DNA sequence: TGTGCCTGGAGTGTAACTAGCGACACAGATACGCAGTATTTT. Amino acids: CAWSVTSDTDTQYF.

This chain joins TRBV6-1 and TRBJ1-1, with no clear D. CDR1 and CDR2 from the germline V gene are MNHNS and SASEGT. The CDR3 has 14 residues. V lost 3 bases, J lost 3 bases, and 11 bases lay in between. CDR3 amino acids: CASSEGREYTEAFF. CDR3 nucleotides: TGTGCCAGCAGTGAGGGCAGAGAATACACTGAAGCTTTCTTT.

The V and J genes are TRBV7-2 and TRBJ2-7, with TRBD2 matching over 12 bases. With V trimmed by 5 bases and J by 4 bases, 9 bases remained unmatched. This CDR3 region has 16 residues. Germline V CDR1 and CDR2: SGHTA, FQGNSA. The CDR3 sequence is CASSTPPGTSGYEQYF. The CDR3 DNA reads as TGTGCCAGCAGCACTCCACCCGGGACTAGCGGGTACGAGCAGTACTTC.

The V call is TRBV2, the J call TRBJ2-5, with TRBD2 as a possible D gene (6 bases). The germline V gene encodes CDR1 SNHLY and CDR2 FYNNEI. The CDR3 covers 13 residues. V lost 8 bases and J 1 base, leaving 11 bases between the germline ends. The CDR3 sequence is CASPGSGQETQYF. DNA of the CDR3: TGTGCCAGCCCCGGGAGTGGCCAAGAGACCCAGTACTTC.

The gene calls are TRBV19 and TRBJ2-7; 10 positions match TRBD2. The CDR3 totals 15 residues. Trimming at V came to 3 bases and at J to 3 bases, leaving 5 bases not matched to a gene. The V gene's germline CDR1 is LNHDA and CDR2 SQIVND (reference sequence). The DNA of the CDR3 is TGTGCCAGTAGTATGGCGGCTAGCGGGAGCTACGAGCAGTACTTC. It translates to CASSMAASGSYEQYF.

The chain is built from TRBV4-1 and TRBJ2-7, with D possibly TRBD1 on 6 matching bases. Germline CDR1 and CDR2: MGHRA and YSYEKL. Trimming pared 6 bases from V and 0 bases from J, leaving 15 bases between. The CDR3 runs to 15 residues. CDR3 sequence reads: CASSYDRDNSYEQYF. In DNA, the CDR3 is TGCGCCAGCAGTTACGACCGGGACAACTCCTACGAGCAGTACTTC.

The CDR3 sequence is CASSIGTGGNTEAFF. The CDR3 region has the DNA TGTGCCAGTAGTATCGGGACAGGGGGGAACACTGAAGCTTTCTTT. J is TRBJ1-1 and V is TRBV19; 11 nucleotides match TRBD1. The J segment lost 1 base and the V segment lost 3 bases, leaving 1 base of the junction unmatched. The CDR3 sequence is 15 residues long. The germline V gene encodes CDR1 LNHDA and CDR2 SQIVND (reference sequence).

The chain is built from TRBV4-1 and TRBJ2-1, with 8 bases aligning to TRBD2. The CDR3 has 14 residues. In germline, CDR1 is MGHRA, CDR2 YSYEKL. Trimming at V came to 1 base and at J to 4 bases, leaving 0 bases not matched to a gene. Here the CDR3 reads CASSQVAGYNEQFF. Here the CDR3 DNA reads TGCGCCAGCAGCCAAGTAGCGGGGTACAATGAGCAGTTCTTC.

The genes are TRBV18 and TRBJ2-1; 7 bases are a match to TRBD2. CDR1 and CDR2 from the germline V gene are KGHSH and LQKENI. The CDR3 covers 14 residues. With 8 bases clipped from V and 5 bases from J, the junction kept 9 bases outside the gene matches. The chain's CDR3 is CASTASGIDNEQFF. In DNA form, the CDR3 reads TGTGCCAGCACGGCCAGCGGGATAGACAATGAGCAGTTCTTC.

This chain joins TRBV5-1 and TRBJ2-7; 8 bases fit TRBD1. J lost 3 bases, V lost 1 base, and 3 bases had no gene match. The CDR3 extends over 14 amino acids. The germline gives CDR1 SGHRS, CDR2 YFSETQ. The CDR3 sequence is CASSLFGQGYEQYF. DNA of the CDR3: TGCGCCAGCAGCTTGTTTGGACAGGGCTACGAGCAGTACTTC.

The chain uses TRBV19 and TRBJ2-7; 9 bases align to TRBD1. Germline CDR1 LNHDA, CDR2 SQIVND (reference sequence). This CDR3 has 13 residues. Trimming removed 3 bases from V and 6 bases from J; junction bases left unmatched: 3. CDR3 coding DNA: TGTGCCAGTAGTATGGGACAGGGTAGCGAGCAGTACTTC. Translation gives CASSMGQGSEQYF.

The chain employs TRBV21-1 and TRBJ1-4. TRBV21-1 is a pseudogene locus. This CDR3 contains 16 residues. The DNA of the CDR3 is TGTGCCAGCAGCATCTCCTCCGGGGGGGAGGTGGAAAAACTGTTTTTT. Residues: CASSISSGGEVEKLFF.

The chain joins TRBV11-2 to TRBJ2-1; TRBD2 might be the D (5 bases). Germline CDR1 is SGHAT and CDR2 is FQNNGV. The germline V and J ends were trimmed by 0 bases and 4 bases, with 13 bases remaining between them. There are 16 residues in the CDR3. DNA of the CDR3: TGTGCCAGCAGCTTAGATGAGGGAACGGGGTACAATGAGCAGTTCTTC. This sequence encodes CASSLDEGTGYNEQFF.

This clone has just one count. This rearrangement joins TRBV28 to TRBJ2-1, with D tentatively TRBD2 (5 bases). The germline CDR1 and CDR2 sequences are MDHEN and SYDVKM. The CDR3 is 15 residues long. V was shortened by 5 bases and J by 5 bases, with 16 bases between the two germline ends. The CDR3 region is CASSPRLATDNEQFF. CDR3 coding DNA: TGTGCCAGCAGTCCCAGGCTAGCTACTGACAATGAGCAGTTCTTC.